This TCR beta chain was obtained from a study of T cells in localized non-small cell lung cancer (dated by TCRdb to between 2020 and 2021). Broadly, across the study: T cell repertoires of 236 early-stage NSCLC patients were analyzed, with tumors being compared against uninvolved tumor-adjacent lungs. NSCLC patients had a mean age of roughly 69 years, and around 140 were male and some 98 female. The cohort comprised approximately 240 treatment-naïve NSCLC patients with resected, localized lung tumors. The paper's findings and limits, for the study overall: Because of the exploratory design, TCR variables were selected using unadjusted p-values without false-discovery rate correction. Because multi-region tumor sequencing was not done, intratumor heterogeneity could not be ruled out. Uninvolved tumor-adjacent lung showed the highest T cell clonality, higher than tumor, which suggests more focused antigenic responses in the uninvolved tumor-adjacent lung. Higher blood T cell density associated with longer overall survival, while higher adjacent-lung clonality associated with shorter survival. Of the top 100 tumor clones, a median of about 53 were detected in paired uninvolved adjacent lung; around 27 were also among that lung's top 100.

With regard to this clone: The antigen it binds to is not known. No base quality values were provided; no much bigger clone lies one nucleotide off.

The immunoSEQ Assay was used to sequence TCR beta CDR3 regions from DNA. The authors' analysis ran thus. To compute T cell density, TCR beta template counts were normalized to usable DNA, which was estimated by amplifying housekeeping genes. Using the preseqR package, richness was estimated by extrapolating to 120,000 templates for tissue samples and 400,000 templates for PBMC samples. Clonality was defined by subtracting Pielou's evenness from one. Tissue-enriched TCRs were identified through differential abundance testing performed on productive amino-acid clonotypes, with a minimum total count of 5 and an alpha of 0.1. The Jaccard Index and the Morisita Overlap Index were used to quantify repertoire overlap between compartments. GLIPH grouped TCR beta CDR3s together with public tetramer-defined viral CDR3s, and a viral motif had to include at least three viral sequences and show V-gene enrichment. Here the immuneACCESS table is served through TCRdb, limited to in-frame sequences with V and J called. Missing clones are a known gap in these copies; in checked studies unresolved V genes cover under half, and the rest lacks a known reason. Clonal size and the V and J genes are those of that table, whereas D and trimming came from the DNA. The table for this sample lists about 33,000 clones; just under 80% of them were counted only once. The ten biggest clones cover roughly 15% of the sample.

At diagnosis, peripheral blood, uninvolved tumor-adjacent lung and tumor were collected and stored as a combination of fresh-frozen and FFPE material. For TCR repertoire profiling, blood samples were analyzed as peripheral blood mononuclear cells. The CDR3 holds 12 amino acids from the cysteine to the phenylalanine. Just CDR3 DNA is preserved here, 36 bases in frame from base 1. Deletion took 7 bases off V and 2 bases off J, with a span of 6 bases between the germline ends. The germline V gene sets CDR1 to MDHEN and CDR2 to SYDVKM. The chain links TRBV28 with TRBJ1-5; too little of a D gene remains to name it. The starting material was peripheral blood, obtained before any cancer treatment. The TCR was taken from a male donor aged 60 or over with stage III squamous cell lung carcinoma. Here is the DNA: TGTGCCAGCAACCTAGGCAATCAGCCCCAGCATTTT. The resulting protein is CASNLGNQPQHF.